The rows below give T cell receptor beta chains drawn from one sample of a study of regulatory T cells in long-lasting Graves disease. TCRdb re-called the multiplex PCR reads with MiXCR, one entry per CDR3 protein. The data hold approximately 500,000 distinct CDR3 sequences, with 20% to 25% observed a single time. Sequences were derived from peripheral blood mononuclear cells (PBMCs), sampled when the disease was refractory, from a patient treated with antithyroid drugs. Every receptor here comes from a female donor with Graves disease. Each CDR3 is given with its conserved first and last residue. D genes are given only for firm matches. Clone size is shown for a subset of rows, as once, few, many or a class of expanded clone.

>NA|TRBJ2-7|NA|TRBV7-2
CASSFRDNVAYEQYF
TGTGCCAGCAGCTTTAGGGACAACGTCGCCTACGAGCAGTACTTC
>few|TRBJ2-7|NA|TRBV29-1
CSVEINSYEQYF
TGCAGCGTTGAAATTAACTCCTACGAGCAGTACTTC
>few|TRBJ1-5|TRBD1|TRBV6-1
CASSDPSTGTVGSGNQPQHF
TGTGCCAGCAGTGATCCCTCCACCGGGACAGTAGGAAGTGGCAATCAGCCCCAGCATTTT
>few|TRBJ2-7|TRBD2|TRBV2
CASSGGVTSEYEQYF
TGTGCCAGTTCCGGTGGCGTTACTAGCGAATACGAGCAGTACTTC
>NA|TRBJ1-1|NA|TRBV13
CASNYGRPHAEAFF
TGTGCCAGCAACTACGGCAGGCCTCATGCTGAAGCTTTCTTT
>many|TRBJ1-5|NA|TRBV6-1
CASSEAPGPNQPQHF
TGTGCCAGCAGTGAAGCCCCAGGCCCCAATCAGCCCCAGCATTTT
>NA|TRBJ2-3|NA|TRBV13
CASSAGTGTDTQYF
TGTGCCAGCAGCGCGGGGACTGGCACAGATACGCAGTATTTT
>NA|TRBJ2-7|TRBD1|TRBV19
CASSRTGDLREQYF
TGTGCCAGTAGTAGGACAGGGGACCTCCGGGAGCAGTACTTC
>many|TRBJ2-2|TRBD1|TRBV28
CASSLDRGLLLPGELFF
TGTGCCAGCAGTTTGGACAGGGGGCTCCTCCTGCCCGGGGAGCTGTTTTTT
>many|TRBJ1-1|NA|TRBV2
CASSKQGMNTEAFF
TGTGCCAGCAGTAAACAGGGCATGAACACTGAAGCTTTCTTT
>many|TRBJ1-5|NA|TRBV7-8
CASSNIRGAVQPQHF
TGTGCCAGCAGTAATATTAGGGGGGCCGTACAGCCCCAGCATTTT
>many|TRBJ1-5|NA|TRBV28
CASSFRVGNQPQHF
TGTGCCAGCAGTTTCAGGGTTGGCAATCAGCCCCAGCATTTT
>NA|TRBJ1-1|NA|TRBV7-2
CASSSNNHGGAFF
TGTGCCAGCAGCTCCAACAACCACGGGGGAGCTTTCTTT
>NA|TRBJ2-7|TRBD1|TRBV18
CASSPRGTGIYEQYF
TGTGCCAGCTCACCACGCGGGACAGGGATTTACGAGCAGTACTTC
>many|TRBJ2-7|TRBD1|TRBV6-4
CASTSDRGCYEQYF
TGTGCCAGCACCTCGGACAGGGGATGCTACGAGCAGTACTTC
>NA|TRBJ1-6|NA|TRBV3-1
CASSQAGELSPLHF
TGTGCCAGCAGCCAAGCGGGGGAACTTTCACCCCTCCACTTT
>NA|TRBJ1-1|NA|TRBV3-1
CASSQGWALTEAFF
TGTGCCAGCAGCCAAGGGTGGGCCCTAACTGAAGCTTTCTTT
>many|TRBJ1-5|NA|TRBV11-2
CASSLEGDGDQPQHF
TGTGCCAGCAGCTTAGAAGGGGATGGGGATCAGCCCCAGCATTTT
>NA|TRBJ2-7|TRBD2|TRBV7-2
CASSLVREADYEQYF
TGTGCCAGCAGCTTAGTTCGGGAGGCCGACTACGAGCAGTACTTC
>NA|TRBJ2-5|TRBD2|TRBV7-9
CASSPGTRKETQYF
TGTGCCAGCAGCCCGGGGACTAGGAAAGAGACCCAGTACTTC
>many|TRBJ1-2|NA|TRBV9
CASSATGTPSNYGYTF
TGTGCCAGCAGCGCGACAGGCACCCCTTCTAACTATGGCTACACCTTC
>many|TRBJ1-5|NA|TRBV28
CASSPQGQPQHF
TGTGCCAGCAGCCCCCAGGGACAGCCCCAGCATTTT